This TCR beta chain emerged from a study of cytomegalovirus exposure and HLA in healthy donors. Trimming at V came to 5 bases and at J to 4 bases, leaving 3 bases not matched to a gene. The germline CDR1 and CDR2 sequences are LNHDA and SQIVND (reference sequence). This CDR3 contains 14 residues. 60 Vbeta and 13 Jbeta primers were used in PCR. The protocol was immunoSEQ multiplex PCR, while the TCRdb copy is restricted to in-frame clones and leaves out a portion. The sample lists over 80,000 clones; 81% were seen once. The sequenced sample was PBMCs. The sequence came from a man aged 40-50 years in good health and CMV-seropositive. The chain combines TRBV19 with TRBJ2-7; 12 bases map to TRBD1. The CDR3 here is CASSRDRGQYEQYF. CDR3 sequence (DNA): TGTGCCAGTAGTCGGGACAGGGGGCAATACGAGCAGTACTTC.